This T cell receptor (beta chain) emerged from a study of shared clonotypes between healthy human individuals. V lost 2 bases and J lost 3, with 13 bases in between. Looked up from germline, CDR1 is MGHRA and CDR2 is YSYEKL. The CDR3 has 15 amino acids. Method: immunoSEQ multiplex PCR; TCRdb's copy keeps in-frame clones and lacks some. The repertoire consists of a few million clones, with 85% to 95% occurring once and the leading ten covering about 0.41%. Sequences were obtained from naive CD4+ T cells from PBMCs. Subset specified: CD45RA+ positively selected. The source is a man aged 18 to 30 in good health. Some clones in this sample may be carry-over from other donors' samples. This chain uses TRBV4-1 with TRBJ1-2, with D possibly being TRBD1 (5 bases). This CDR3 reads CASSQPGTADYGYTF. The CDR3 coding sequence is TGCGCCAGCAGCCAACCCGGGACTGCTGACTATGGCTACACCTTC.